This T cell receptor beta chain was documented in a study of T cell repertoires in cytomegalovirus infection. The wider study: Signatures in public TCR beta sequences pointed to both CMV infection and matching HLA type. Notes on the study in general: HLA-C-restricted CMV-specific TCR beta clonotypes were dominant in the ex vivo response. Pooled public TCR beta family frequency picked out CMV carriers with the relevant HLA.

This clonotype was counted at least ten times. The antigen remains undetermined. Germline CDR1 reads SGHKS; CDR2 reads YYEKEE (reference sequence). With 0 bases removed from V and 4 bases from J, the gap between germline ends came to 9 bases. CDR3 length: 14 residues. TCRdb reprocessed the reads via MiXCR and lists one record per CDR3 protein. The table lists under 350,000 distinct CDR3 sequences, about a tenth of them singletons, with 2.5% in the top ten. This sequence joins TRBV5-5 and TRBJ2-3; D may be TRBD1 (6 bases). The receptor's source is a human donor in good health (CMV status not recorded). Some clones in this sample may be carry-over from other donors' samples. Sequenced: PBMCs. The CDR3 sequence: CASSLAGGADTQYF. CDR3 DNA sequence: TGTGCCAGCAGCTTGGCTGGGGGCGCAGATACGCAGTATTTT.